This T cell receptor beta chain is from a study of T cells in localized non-small cell lung cancer. The study, taken as a whole, reports: Uninvolved neighboring lung showed the greatest T cell clonality, exceeding tumor. Paired adjacent lung recovered a median around 62 of the top 100 tumor clones. Because sequencing included only one region (of the tumor), heterogeneity remains possible. Higher blood T cell density went with longer overall survival.

On this clone itself: Its specificity is unknown.

The CDR3 length is 14 residues. Germline CDR1 reads LNHDA; CDR2 reads SQIVND (reference sequence). Deletions cut 2 bases from V and 5 bases from J, with 10 bases between. Profiled with immunoSEQ multiplex PCR; TCRdb holds only in-frame clones, not every one. The sample contains around 94,000 clones, about 87% of which appear only once. The chain links TRBV19 to TRBJ1-3; D remains unclear. This clonotype was sampled from a man between 35 and 75 years old with stage I squamous cell lung carcinoma. The sequencing used peripheral blood, collected before any cancer treatment. CDR3 region: CASSIQDFRNTIYF. Written as DNA, the CDR3 is TGTGCCAGTAGTATACAAGATTTCAGAAACACCATATATTTT.